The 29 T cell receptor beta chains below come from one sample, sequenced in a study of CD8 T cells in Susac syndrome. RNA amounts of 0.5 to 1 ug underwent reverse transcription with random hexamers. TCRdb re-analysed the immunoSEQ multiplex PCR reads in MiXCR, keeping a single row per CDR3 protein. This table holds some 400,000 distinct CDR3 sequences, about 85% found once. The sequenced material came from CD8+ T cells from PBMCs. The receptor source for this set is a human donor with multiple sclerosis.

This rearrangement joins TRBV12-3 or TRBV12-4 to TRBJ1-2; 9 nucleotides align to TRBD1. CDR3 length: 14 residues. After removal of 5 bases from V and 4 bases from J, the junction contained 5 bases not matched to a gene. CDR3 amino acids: CASSNRGLVYGYTF. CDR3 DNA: TGTGCCAGCAGTAACAGGGGGCTCGTCTATGGCTACACCTTC.

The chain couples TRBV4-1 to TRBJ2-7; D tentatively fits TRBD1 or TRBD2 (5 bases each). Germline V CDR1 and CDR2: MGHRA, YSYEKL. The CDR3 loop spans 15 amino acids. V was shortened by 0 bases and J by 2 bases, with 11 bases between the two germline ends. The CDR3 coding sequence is TGCGCCAGCAGCCAAGATTGGGACGGTACCTACGAGCAGTACTTC. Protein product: CASSQDWDGTYEQYF.

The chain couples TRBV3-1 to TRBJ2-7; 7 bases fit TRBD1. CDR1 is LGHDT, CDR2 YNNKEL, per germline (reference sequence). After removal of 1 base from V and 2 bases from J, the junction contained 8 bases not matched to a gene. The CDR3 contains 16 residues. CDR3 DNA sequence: TGTGCCAGCAGCCAAGTATGGGGGACAGACACCTACGAGCAGTACTTC. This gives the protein CASSQVWGTDTYEQYF.

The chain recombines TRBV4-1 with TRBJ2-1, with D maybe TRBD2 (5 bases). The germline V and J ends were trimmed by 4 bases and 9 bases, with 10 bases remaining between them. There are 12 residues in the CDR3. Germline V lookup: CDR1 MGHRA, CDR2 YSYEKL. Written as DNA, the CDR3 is TGCGCCAGCAGCCCACGGAGCGGTGAGCAGTTCTTC. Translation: CASSPRSGEQFF.

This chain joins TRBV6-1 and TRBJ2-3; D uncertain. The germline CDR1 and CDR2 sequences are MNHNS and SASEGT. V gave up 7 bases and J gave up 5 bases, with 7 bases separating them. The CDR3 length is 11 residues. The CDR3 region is CASIDGDTQYF. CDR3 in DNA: TGTGCCAGCATTGATGGAGATACGCAGTATTTT.

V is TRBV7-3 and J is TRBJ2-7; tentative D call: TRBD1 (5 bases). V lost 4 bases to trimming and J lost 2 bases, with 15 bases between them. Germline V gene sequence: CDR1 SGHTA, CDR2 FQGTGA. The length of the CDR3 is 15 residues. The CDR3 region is CASSSQGGGTYEQYF. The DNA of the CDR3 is TGTGCCAGCAGCTCTCAGGGCGGCGGTACCTACGAGCAGTACTTC.

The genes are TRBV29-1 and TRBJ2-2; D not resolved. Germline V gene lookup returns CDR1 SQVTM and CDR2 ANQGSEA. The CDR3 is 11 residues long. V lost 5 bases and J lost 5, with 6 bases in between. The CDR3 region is CSVLRTGELFF. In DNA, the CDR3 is TGCAGCGTTCTCAGGACCGGGGAGCTGTTTTTT.

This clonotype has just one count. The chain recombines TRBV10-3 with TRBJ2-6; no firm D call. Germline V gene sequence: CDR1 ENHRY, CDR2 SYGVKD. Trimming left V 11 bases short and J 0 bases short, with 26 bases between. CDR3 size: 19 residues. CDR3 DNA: TGTGCCCCGTTTGGCAGACGTGGACCCTGGAACTCTGGGGCCAACGTCCTGACTTTC. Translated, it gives CAPFGRRGPWNSGANVLTF.

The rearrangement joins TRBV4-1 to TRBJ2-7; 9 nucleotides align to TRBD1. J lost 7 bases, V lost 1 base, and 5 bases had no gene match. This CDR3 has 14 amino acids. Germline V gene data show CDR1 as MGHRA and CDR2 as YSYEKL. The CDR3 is CASSQGGQGREQYF. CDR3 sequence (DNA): TGCGCCAGCAGCCAAGGGGGACAGGGAAGAGAGCAGTACTTC.

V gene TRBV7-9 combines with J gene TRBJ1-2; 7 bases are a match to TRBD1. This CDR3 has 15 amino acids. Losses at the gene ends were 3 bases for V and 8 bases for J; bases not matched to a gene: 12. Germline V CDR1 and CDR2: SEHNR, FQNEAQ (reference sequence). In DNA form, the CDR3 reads TGTGCCAGCAGCTTTATCACAGGGGCGACGAAGGGCTACACCTTC. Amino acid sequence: CASSFITGATKGYTF.

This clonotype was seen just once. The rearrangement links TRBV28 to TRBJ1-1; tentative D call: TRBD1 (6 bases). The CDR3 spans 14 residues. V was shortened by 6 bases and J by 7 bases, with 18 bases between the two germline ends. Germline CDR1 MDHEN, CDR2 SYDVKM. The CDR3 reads CASSHRGGQVEAFF. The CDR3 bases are TGTGCCAGCAGCCATAGGGGGGGGCAGGTTGAAGCTTTCTTT.

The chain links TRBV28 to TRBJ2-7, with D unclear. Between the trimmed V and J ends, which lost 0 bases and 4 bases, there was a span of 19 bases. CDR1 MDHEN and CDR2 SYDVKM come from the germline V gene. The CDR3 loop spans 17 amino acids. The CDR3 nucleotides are TGTGCCAGCAGTTTATGGGGTTCGGGTAGGCAAGGGTACGAGCAGTACTTC. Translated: CASSLWGSGRQGYEQYF.

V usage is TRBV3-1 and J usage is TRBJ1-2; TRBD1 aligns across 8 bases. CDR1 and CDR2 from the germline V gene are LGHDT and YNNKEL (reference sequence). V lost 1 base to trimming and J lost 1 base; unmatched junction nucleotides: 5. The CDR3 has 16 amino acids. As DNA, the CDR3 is TGTGCCAGCAGCCAAGCAGGGGGCGCGTTTAACTATGGCTACACCTTC. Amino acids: CASSQAGGAFNYGYTF.

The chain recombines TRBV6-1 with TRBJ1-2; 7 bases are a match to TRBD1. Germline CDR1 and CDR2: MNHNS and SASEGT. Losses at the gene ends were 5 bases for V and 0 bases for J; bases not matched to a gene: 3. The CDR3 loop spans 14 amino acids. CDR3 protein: CASSLGQANYGYTF. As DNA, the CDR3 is TGTGCCAGCAGTCTTGGACAGGCTAACTATGGCTACACCTTC.

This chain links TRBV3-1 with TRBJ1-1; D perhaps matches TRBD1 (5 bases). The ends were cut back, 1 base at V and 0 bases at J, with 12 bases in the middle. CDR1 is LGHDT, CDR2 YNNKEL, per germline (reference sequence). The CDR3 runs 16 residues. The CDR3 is CASSQGAGRVNTEAFF. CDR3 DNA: TGTGCCAGCAGCCAAGGGGCAGGGAGGGTGAACACTGAAGCTTTCTTT.

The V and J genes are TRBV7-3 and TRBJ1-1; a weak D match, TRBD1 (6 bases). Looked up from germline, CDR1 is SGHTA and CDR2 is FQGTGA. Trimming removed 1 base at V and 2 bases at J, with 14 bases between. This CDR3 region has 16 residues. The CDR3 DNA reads TGTGCCAGCAGCTTAATACGCAGGGGAAAAAACACTGAAGCTTTCTTT. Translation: CASSLIRRGKNTEAFF.

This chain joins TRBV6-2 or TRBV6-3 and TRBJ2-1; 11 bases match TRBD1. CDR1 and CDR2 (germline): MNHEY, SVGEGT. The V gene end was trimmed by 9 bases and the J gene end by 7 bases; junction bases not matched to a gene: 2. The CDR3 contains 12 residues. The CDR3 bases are TGTGCCAGTGGACAGGGGGCAAATGAGCAGTTCTTC. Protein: CASGQGANEQFF.

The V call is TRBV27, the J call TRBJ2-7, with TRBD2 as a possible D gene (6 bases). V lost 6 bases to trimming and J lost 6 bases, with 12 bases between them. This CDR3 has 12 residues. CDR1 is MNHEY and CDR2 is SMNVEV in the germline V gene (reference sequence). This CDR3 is CASRSGGTEQYF. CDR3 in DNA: TGTGCCAGCAGGAGTGGGGGGACCGAGCAGTACTTC.

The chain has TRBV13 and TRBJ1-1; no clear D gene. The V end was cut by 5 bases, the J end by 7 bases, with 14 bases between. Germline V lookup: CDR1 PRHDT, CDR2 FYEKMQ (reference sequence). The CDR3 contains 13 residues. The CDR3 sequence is CASSAETGNEAFF. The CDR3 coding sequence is TGTGCCAGCAGCGCTGAAACGGGGAATGAAGCTTTCTTT.

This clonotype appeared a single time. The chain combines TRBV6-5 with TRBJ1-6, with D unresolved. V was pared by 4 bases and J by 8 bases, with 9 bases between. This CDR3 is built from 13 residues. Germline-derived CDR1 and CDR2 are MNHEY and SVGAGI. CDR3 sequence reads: CASSLQLDSPLHF. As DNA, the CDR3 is TGTGCCAGCAGTTTACAATTAGATTCACCCCTCCACTTT.

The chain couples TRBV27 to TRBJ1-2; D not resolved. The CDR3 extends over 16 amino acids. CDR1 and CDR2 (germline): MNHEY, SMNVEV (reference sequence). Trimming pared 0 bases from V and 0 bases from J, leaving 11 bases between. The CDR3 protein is CASSLSRERTNYGYTF. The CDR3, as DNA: TGTGCCAGCAGTTTATCCCGGGAGCGGACTAACTATGGCTACACCTTC.

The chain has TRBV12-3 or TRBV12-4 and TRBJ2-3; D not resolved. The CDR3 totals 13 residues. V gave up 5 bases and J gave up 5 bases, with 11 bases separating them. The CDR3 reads CASSPSSIDTQYF. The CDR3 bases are TGTGCCAGCAGTCCCTCGTCAATAGATACGCAGTATTTT.

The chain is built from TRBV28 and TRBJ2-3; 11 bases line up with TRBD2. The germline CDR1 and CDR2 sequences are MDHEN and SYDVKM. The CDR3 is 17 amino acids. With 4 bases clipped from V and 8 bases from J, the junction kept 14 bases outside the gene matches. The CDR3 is CASSSSSGRPPEGTQYF. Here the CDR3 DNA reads TGTGCCAGCAGTTCCTCTAGCGGGAGGCCTCCGGAGGGTACGCAGTATTTT.

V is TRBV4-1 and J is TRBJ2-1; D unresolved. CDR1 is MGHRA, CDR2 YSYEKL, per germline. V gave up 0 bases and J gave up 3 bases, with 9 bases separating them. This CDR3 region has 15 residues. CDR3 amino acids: CASSQDGPSYNEQFF. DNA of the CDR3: TGCGCCAGCAGCCAAGATGGGCCCAGCTACAATGAGCAGTTCTTC.

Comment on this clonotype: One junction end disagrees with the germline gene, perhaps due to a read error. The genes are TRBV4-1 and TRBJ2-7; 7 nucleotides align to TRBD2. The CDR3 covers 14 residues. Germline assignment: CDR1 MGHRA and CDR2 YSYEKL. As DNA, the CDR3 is TGTGCCAGCAGCCAAGGCGCGGGAGCCTACGAGCAGTACTTC. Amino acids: CASSQGAGAYEQYF.

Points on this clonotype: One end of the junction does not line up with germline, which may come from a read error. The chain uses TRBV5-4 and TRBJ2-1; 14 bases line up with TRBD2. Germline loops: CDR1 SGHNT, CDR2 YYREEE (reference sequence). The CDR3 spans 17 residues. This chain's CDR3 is CASSGLAGGSSHNEQFF. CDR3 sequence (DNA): TGTGCCAGCAGCGGACTAGCGGGGGGCAGCTCCCACAATGAGCAGTTCTTC.

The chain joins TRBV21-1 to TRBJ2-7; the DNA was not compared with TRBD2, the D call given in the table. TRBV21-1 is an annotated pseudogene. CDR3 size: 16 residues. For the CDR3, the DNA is TGTGCCAGCAGCAGCTTCCGGGACTATTGCATCTACGAGCAGTACTTC. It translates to CASSSFRDYCIYEQYF.

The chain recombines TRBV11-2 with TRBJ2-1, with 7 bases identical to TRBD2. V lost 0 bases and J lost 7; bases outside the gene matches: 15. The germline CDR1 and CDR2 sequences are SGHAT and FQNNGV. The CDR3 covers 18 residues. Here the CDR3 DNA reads TGTGCCAGCAGCTTAGATCGTCTAGCGGTCTTGATAGAAAATGAGCAGTTCTTC. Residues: CASSLDRLAVLIENEQFF.

The CDR3: CASSLVASGGHPYEQYF. The CDR3 nucleotides are TGTGCCAGCAGCTTAGTTGCTAGCGGGGGGCATCCCTACGAGCAGTACTTC. The chain links TRBV7-9 to TRBJ2-7; 11 nucleotides agree with TRBD2. J lost 2 bases, V lost 1 base, and 7 bases had no gene match. Germline V lookup: CDR1 SEHNR, CDR2 FQNEAQ (reference sequence). The CDR3 length is 17 residues.